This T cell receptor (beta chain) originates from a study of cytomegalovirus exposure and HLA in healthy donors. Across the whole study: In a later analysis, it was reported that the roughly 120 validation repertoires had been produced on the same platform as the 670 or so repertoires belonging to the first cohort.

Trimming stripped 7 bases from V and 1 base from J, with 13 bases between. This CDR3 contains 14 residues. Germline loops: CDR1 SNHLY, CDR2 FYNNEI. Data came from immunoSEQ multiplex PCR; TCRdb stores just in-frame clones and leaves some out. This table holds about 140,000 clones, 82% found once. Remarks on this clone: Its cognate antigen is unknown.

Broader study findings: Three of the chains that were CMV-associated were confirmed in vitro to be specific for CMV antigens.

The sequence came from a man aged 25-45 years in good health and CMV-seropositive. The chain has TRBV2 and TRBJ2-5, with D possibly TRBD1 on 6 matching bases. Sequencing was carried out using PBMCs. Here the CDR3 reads CASMRQATQETQYF. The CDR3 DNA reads TGTGCCAGCATGAGACAGGCTACCCAAGAGACCCAGTACTTC.